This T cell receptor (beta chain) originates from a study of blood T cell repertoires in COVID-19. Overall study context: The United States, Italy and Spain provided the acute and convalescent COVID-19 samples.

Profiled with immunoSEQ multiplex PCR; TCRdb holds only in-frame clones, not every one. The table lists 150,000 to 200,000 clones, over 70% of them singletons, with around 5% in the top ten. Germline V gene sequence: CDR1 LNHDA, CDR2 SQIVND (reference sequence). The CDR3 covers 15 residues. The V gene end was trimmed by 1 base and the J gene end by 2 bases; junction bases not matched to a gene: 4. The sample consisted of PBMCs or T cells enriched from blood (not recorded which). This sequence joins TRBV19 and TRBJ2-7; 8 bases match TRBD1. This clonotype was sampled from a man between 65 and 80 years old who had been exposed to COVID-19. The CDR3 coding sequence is TGTGCCAGTAGTATAGGGCAGGGGGCGACCTACGAGCAGTACTTC. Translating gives CASSIGQGATYEQYF.